The clone carrying this T cell receptor (beta chain) was counted only a few times. Data came from immunoSEQ multiplex PCR; TCRdb stores just in-frame clones and leaves some out. The sample yields about 160,000 clones, roughly 88% seen once. Per the germline V gene, CDR1 is SGHTA and CDR2 is FQGTGA. V gave up 4 bases and J gave up 0 bases, with 24 bases separating them. The CDR3 contains 20 residues. This specimen belongs to a study of blood T cell repertoires in COVID-19. Study in general: Acute-phase and convalescent COVID-19 samples originated in the United States, Italy and Spain. Sources were T cells, B-cell-depleted T cells, or PBMCs; the material itself was cDNA or gDNA.

The V gene is TRBV7-3, the J gene TRBJ2-2, with D possibly matching TRBD2 (5 bases). This sequence originates from a woman aged 50 to 65 who had recovered from COVID-19. The material sequenced was PBMCs or T cells enriched from blood (not recorded which). This chain's CDR3 is CASSSQPEIGGVTNTGELFF. The DNA of the CDR3 is TGTGCCAGCAGCTCCCAACCCGAAATCGGAGGAGTAACGAACACCGGGGAGCTGTTTTTT.